The rows below give T cell receptor beta chains drawn from one sample of a study of T cell repertoires in cytomegalovirus infection. From the reads, TCRdb called clonotypes with MiXCR, one entry per CDR3 protein. The profile shows roughly 500,000 distinct CDR3 sequences, about 42% of them singletons. The antigens for these receptors are not known. Sequencing was performed on cultured PBMCs, taken from culture after CMV antigen stimulation. The receptors originated from a human donor in good health (CMV status not recorded). Some clones in this sample may be carry-over from other donors' samples. Each CDR3 is given without its conserved first and last residue.

>TRBV2|TRBJ1-1
ASNRAAYTEAF
>TRBV7-2|TRBJ1-1
ASSSFSSTEAF
>TRBV5-6|TRBJ2-6
ASSQSFSGANVLT
>TRBV7-9|TRBJ2-5
ASSLRLAGVETQY
>TRBV7-9|TRBJ2-3
ASSPSVTDTQY
>TRBV5-4|TRBJ1-6
ASSFTGDANSPLH
>TRBV7-2|TRBJ2-3
ASSLGTSVGGDTQY
>TRBV27|TRBJ2-3
ASRGQGSTDTQY
>TRBV2|TRBJ2-2
ASSDETGGTGELF
>TRBV7-9|TRBJ2-5
ASSSRADGTQY
>TRBV12-3/TRBV12-4|TRBJ1-4
ASSGQVNEKLF
>TRBV27|TRBJ2-1
ASSVLAYSYNEQF
>TRBV12-3/TRBV12-4|TRBJ1-5
ASSGTTPGQPQH
>TRBV2|TRBJ2-1
ASSVREGVYIEQF
>TRBV7-2|TRBJ1-3
ASRPTGVNGNTIY
>TRBV6-2/TRBV6-3|TRBJ2-2
ASSNRGTGELF
>TRBV7-3|TRBJ2-3
ASSLSRAGDTQY
>TRBV7-2|TRBJ1-2
ASSLRHGYDYT
>TRBV7-8|TRBJ2-5
ASSPESGPWETQY
>TRBV12-3/TRBV12-4|TRBJ2-1
ASTQLAGAYNEQF
>TRBV6-1|TRBJ2-7
ASRPAWTDYEQY
>TRBV4-1|TRBJ2-7
ASSPTGISYEQY
>TRBV7-6|TRBJ2-7
ASSLRYRVSSYEQY
>TRBV25-1|TRBJ1-4
ASSRGGLF
>TRBV6-5|TRBJ2-7
ASSNDGYEQY
>TRBV12-3/TRBV12-4|TRBJ1-4
DSSLLRGNEKLF
>TRBV7-2|TRBJ2-3
ASSLTRFVIGTDTQY
>TRBV12-3/TRBV12-4|TRBJ1-2
ASSSQEYGYT
>TRBV5-6|TRBJ2-3
ASSLYRGVGTDTQY
>TRBV6-1|TRBJ1-2
ASSEARPGLNYGYT
>TRBV6-2/TRBV6-3|TRBJ2-7
ASSSGTAIYEQY
>TRBV19|TRBJ1-3
ASSPIGQGRSPYSSGNTIY
>TRBV20-1|TRBJ2-1
SASSAGGGLDEQF
>TRBV7-2|TRBJ2-6
ASSFRVYRRLSGANVLT
>TRBV5-5|TRBJ2-6
ASTNLLFSGANVLT
>TRBV7-9|TRBJ2-1
ASSSLGDSSYNEQF
>TRBV6-1|TRBJ2-4
ASRDRVLAKNIQY
>TRBV18|TRBJ2-6
ASSPGRGQDAGANVLT
>TRBV15|TRBJ2-6
ATSIEVAGVRGANVLT
>TRBV15|TRBJ1-6
ATSRGGSPLH
>TRBV7-2|TRBJ1-5
ASSLDYNQPQH
>TRBV6-6|TRBJ2-5
ASSGQGDPGETQY
>TRBV11-2|TRBJ2-2
ASSLSGGNTGELF
>TRBV10-3|TRBJ2-7
ATTREAAGLYEQY
>TRBV5-1|TRBJ1-6
ASSYSGADVNSPLH
>TRBV19|TRBJ1-4
ASIIDRGEKLF
>TRBV7-9|TRBJ2-2
ASSLVVWRREELF
>TRBV10-3|TRBJ2-5
AIMSGGDQETQY
>TRBV6-1|TRBJ2-7
ASSRTGLGYEQY
>TRBV14|TRBJ1-6
ASSQGSGLPLH
>TRBV5-4|TRBJ2-5
ASSPGGVAGAETQY
>TRBV4-3|TRBJ2-3
ASSQEGPPMRTDTQY
>TRBV7-2|TRBJ2-1
ASSLQAGPLPYNEQF
>TRBV7-2|TRBJ2-7
ASSLQLNYEQY
>TRBV4-2|TRBJ2-1
ASSQTTGTLYNEQF
>TRBV6-2/TRBV6-3|TRBJ2-1
ASKRVWGSYNEQF
>TRBV12-3/TRBV12-4|TRBJ1-2
ASSPAYLTEPSYGYT
>TRBV6-6|TRBJ1-1
ASSYPPRGTEAF
>TRBV7-2|TRBJ2-5
ASSSRTSGNQETQY